This T cell receptor (beta chain) is drawn from a study of blood T cell repertoires in COVID-19 (dated by TCRdb to about 2020). A note on the overall study: Collaborator samples came from the United States, Italy and Spain and covered acute and convalescent phases of COVID-19. The prospective study material was composed of cDNA or gDNA derived from T cells, B-cell-depleted T cells, or PBMCs. Subjects who had been exposed to COVID-19, were actively infected with it, or had recovered from it provided the deeply sampled blood TCRbeta repertoires that made up the dataset. The repertoires were made available in a free public database intended to serve as a resource for research on the immune response to SARS-CoV-2. Samples were obtained from the ongoing ImmuneRACE study (first 160 participants) and from approximately 1,200 subjects provided by 6 global collaborators. Nearly every sample came with metadata listing a de-identified subject ID, COVID-19 status, age in years and sex. HLA class I and class II types, where available, came from metadata supplied by the sample provider rather than from assay-based typing.

In the case of this clone: Its antigen is unknown. Base qualities are not at hand, and no much larger clone is one base apart.

TCRbeta CDR3 regions were amplified from genomic DNA using the immunoSEQ Assay, a bias-controlled multiplex PCR. Per the original workflow: The number of nucleated cells in each sample was estimated by amplification of reference gene primers within the assay. To quantify the absolute abundance of each unique TCRbeta CDR3 rearrangement, sequence reads were collapsed and filtered. Productive Simpson clonality was computed per sample as the square root of Simpson's diversity index over productive rearrangements. TCRdb took this table from immuneACCESS and kept in-frame rearrangements with V and J called. Such tables lack part of the clones; where checked against another copy, unresolved V genes explain under half of the gap, and the rest is unexplained. That table furnishes V, J and clone size, whereas the DNA furnished D and trimming. For this sample there are under 200,000 clones; around 85% appear just once. The ten largest account for roughly 6% of the sample.

Participants in the prospective study were aged roughly 18 to 100 years, lived in over 20 United States geographic areas, and enrolled through a virtual design. In the prospective study, cohorts were assigned on the basis of participant-reported clinical history obtained from a screening survey and a study questionnaire. In the prospective study, mobile phlebotomists collected whole blood, serum and a nasopharyngeal or oropharyngeal swab from each participant. Participants in the prospective study had the option to provide additional blood draws and questionnaires over a 2-month period. Blood samples from the prospective study were shipped frozen or at room temperature prior to DNA extraction. Summary of the overall study and its limitations: How much clinical and demographic metadata was included differed by source and by participant, and the metadata was provided uncurated.

Sequences SEHNR (CDR1) and FQNEAQ (CDR2) are obtained from the germline V gene (reference sequence). The CDR3 sequence holds 14 residues, the cysteine and phenylalanine included. CDR3 DNA is the only sequence kept; it has 42 bases, read in frame from the first base. V is reduced by 4 bases and J by 4 bases, leaving a spacing of 13 bases between them. Recombination joined TRBV7-9 with TRBJ1-1; the D gene is perhaps TRBD1, from 6 matching bases. Sequenced sample: PBMCs or T cells enriched from blood (not recorded which). The receptor was derived from a middle-aged woman with acute COVID-19. CDR3 reads: CASSSRTDSTEAFF. The DNA sequence reads TGTGCCAGCAGCTCCCGGACAGATAGCACTGAAGCTTTCTTT.